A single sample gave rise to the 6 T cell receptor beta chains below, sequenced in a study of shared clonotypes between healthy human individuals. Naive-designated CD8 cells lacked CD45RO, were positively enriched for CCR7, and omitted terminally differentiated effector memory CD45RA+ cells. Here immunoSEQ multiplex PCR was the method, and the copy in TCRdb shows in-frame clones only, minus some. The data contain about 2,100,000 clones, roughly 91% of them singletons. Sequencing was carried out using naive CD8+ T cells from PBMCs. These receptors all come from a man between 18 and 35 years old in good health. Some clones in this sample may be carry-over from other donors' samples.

CDR3 coding DNA: TGTGCCAGCAGCCCAGGGTGGGAGGGGTCCTACAATGAGCAGTTCTTC. It translates to CASSPGWEGSYNEQFF. The chain carries TRBV7-9 and TRBJ2-1; 7 bases line up with TRBD2. The V gene end was trimmed by 5 bases and the J gene end by 1 base; junction bases not matched to a gene: 8. Looked up from germline, CDR1 is SEHNR and CDR2 is FQNEAQ (reference sequence). The CDR3 length is 16 residues.

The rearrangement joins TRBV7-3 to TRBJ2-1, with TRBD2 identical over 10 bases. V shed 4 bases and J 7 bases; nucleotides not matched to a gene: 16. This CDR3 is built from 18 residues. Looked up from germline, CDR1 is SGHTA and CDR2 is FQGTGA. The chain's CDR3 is CASSSRRLAGAPGNEQFF. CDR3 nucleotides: TGTGCCAGCAGCTCCCGGAGGCTAGCGGGAGCCCCGGGTAATGAGCAGTTCTTC.

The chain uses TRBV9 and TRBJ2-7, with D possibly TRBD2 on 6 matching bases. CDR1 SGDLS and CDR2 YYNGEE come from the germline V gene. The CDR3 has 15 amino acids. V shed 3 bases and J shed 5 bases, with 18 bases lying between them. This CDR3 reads CASSGRTGENHEQYF. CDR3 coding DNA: TGTGCCAGCAGCGGTAGAACGGGAGAAAACCACGAGCAGTACTTC.

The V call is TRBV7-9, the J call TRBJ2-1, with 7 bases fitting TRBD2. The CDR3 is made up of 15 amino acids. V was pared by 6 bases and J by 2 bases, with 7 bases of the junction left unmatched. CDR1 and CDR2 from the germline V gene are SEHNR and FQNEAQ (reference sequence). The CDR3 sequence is CASSQLAGTYNEQFF. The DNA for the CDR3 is TGTGCCAGCAGTCAATTAGCGGGTACCTACAATGAGCAGTTCTTC.

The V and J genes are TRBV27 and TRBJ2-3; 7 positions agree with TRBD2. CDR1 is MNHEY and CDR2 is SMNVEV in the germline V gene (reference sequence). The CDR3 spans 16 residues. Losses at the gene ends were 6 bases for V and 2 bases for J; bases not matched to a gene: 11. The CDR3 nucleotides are TGTGCCAGCAGCCTCCTGAGGGCGGGAGCCACAGATACGCAGTATTTT. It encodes CASSLLRAGATDTQYF.

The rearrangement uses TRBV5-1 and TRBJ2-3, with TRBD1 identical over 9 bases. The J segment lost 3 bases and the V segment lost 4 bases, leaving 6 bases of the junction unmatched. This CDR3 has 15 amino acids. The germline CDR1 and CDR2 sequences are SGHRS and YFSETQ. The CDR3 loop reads CASSGTGSGTDTQYF. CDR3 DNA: TGCGCCAGCAGCGGGACAGGGAGCGGGACAGATACGCAGTATTTT.